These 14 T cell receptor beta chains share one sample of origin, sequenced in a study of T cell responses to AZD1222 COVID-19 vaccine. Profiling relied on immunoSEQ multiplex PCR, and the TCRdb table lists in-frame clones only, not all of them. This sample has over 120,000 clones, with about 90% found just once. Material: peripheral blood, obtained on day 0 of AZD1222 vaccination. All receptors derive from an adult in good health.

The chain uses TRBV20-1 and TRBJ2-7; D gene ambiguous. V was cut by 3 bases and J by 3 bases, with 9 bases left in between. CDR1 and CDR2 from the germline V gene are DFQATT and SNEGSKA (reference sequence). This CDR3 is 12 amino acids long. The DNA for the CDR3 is TGCAGTGCTAGTGCGGCAGGCTACGAGCAGTACTTC. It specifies CSASAAGYEQYF.

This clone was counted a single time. The CDR3 loop reads CASSLELEGGYEQYF. In nucleotides, the CDR3 is TGCGCCAGCAGCTTGGAGCTAGAGGGGGGGTACGAGCAGTACTTC. This chain connects TRBV5-1 to TRBJ2-7; D is perhaps TRBD2 (7 bases). Trimming stripped 0 bases from V and 4 bases from J, with 14 bases between. This CDR3 is built from 15 residues. Germline V gene data show CDR1 as SGHRS and CDR2 as YFSETQ.

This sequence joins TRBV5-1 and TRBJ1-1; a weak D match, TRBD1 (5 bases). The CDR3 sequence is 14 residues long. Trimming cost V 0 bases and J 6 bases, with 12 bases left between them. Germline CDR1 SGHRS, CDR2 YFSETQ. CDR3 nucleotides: TGCGCCAGCAGCTTGGCGGGGCACTCTGCTGAAGCTTTCTTT. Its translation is CASSLAGHSAEAFF.

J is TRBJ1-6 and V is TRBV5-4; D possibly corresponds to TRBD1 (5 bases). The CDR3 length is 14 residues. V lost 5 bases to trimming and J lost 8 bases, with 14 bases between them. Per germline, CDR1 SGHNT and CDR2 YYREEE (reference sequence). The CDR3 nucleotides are TGTGCCAGCAGACCCGGTGGGGGGGATTCACCCCTCCACTTT. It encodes CASRPGGGDSPLHF.

The CDR3 protein is CASSPSSGSETQYF. The CDR3, as DNA: TGTGCCAGCAGCCCCAGCAGCGGGTCGGAGACCCAGTACTTC. The chain uses TRBV7-3 and TRBJ2-5, with D perhaps matching TRBD2 (6 bases). CDR1 SGHTA and CDR2 FQGTGA come from the germline V gene. The CDR3 has 14 residues. Trimming removed 5 bases from V and 5 bases from J, with 15 bases in between.

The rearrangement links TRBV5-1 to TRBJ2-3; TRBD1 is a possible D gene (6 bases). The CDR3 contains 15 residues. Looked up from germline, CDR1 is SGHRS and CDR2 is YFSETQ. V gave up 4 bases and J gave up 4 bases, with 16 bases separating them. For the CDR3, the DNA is TGCGCCAGCAGCACAACAGGGTCTGTGGCAGATACGCAGTATTTT. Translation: CASSTTGSVADTQYF.

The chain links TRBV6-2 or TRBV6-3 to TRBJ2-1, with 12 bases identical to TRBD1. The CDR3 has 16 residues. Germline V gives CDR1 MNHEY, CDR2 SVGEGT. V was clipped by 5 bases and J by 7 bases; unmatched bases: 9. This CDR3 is CASSRTGTGGRNEQFF. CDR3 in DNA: TGTGCCAGCAGTAGGACCGGGACAGGGGGCAGGAATGAGCAGTTCTTC.

Written as DNA, the CDR3 is TGTGCCAGTGGGGACCACGCCTTGTCAGAGACCCAGTACTTC. It yields the protein CASGDHALSETQYF. The chain recombines TRBV19 with TRBJ2-5, with D perhaps assigned TRBD1 or TRBD2 (5 bases each). Per the germline V gene, CDR1 is LNHDA and CDR2 is SQIVND (reference sequence). This CDR3 is 14 amino acids long. V dropped 8 bases and J dropped 4 bases, with 17 bases sitting between them.

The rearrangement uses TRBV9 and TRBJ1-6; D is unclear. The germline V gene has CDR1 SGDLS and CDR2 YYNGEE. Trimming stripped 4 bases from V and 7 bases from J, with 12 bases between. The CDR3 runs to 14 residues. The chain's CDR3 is CASSIADLNSPLHF. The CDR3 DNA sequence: TGTGCCAGCAGCATAGCCGACTTAAATTCACCCCTCCACTTT.

Here the CDR3 DNA reads TGTGCCAGCTCACCACCTAGCGGGGACTACAATGAGCAGTTCTTC. It yields the protein CASSPPSGDYNEQFF. The rearrangement uses TRBV18 and TRBJ2-1; 8 positions match TRBD2. Germline V gene sequence: CDR1 KGHSH, CDR2 LQKENI. The CDR3 totals 15 residues. Trimming took 0 bases from V and 3 from J; bases not matched to a gene: 1.

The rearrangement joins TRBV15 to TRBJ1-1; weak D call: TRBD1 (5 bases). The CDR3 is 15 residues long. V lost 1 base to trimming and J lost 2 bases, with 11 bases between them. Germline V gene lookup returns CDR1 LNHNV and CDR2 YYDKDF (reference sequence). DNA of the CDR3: TGTGCCACCAGCAGAGCCGGGACGGCTAACACTGAAGCTTTCTTT. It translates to CATSRAGTANTEAFF.

The CDR3 protein is CASSASGSSYEQYF. In DNA, the CDR3 is TGTGCCAGCAGCGCTAGCGGTAGCTCCTACGAGCAGTACTTC. The chain combines TRBV3-1 (or the pseudogene TRBV3-2) with TRBJ2-7; 7 bases align to TRBD2. This CDR3 has 14 residues. V lost 5 bases to trimming and J lost 0 bases; unmatched junction nucleotides: 4. Germline CDR1 and CDR2: LGHDT and YNNKEL (reference sequence).

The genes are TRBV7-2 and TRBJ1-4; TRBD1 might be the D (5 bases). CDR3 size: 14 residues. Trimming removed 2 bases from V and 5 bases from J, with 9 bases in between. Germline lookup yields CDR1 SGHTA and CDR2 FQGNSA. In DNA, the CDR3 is TGTGCCAGCAGCTTACCGGGGGGGAATGAAAAACTGTTTTTT. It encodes CASSLPGGNEKLFF.

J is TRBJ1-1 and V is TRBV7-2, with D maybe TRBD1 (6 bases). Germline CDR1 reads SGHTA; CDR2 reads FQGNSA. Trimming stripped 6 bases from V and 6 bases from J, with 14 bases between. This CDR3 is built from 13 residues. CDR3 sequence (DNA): TGTGCCAGCAGACATAAACAGGGACCTGAAGCTTTCTTT. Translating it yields CASRHKQGPEAFF.